These T cell receptor beta chains were read from a single sample in a study of identical twins. In TCRdb, the 5' RACE reads were re-called with MiXCR into one record per CDR3 protein. This sample has 450,000 to 650,000 distinct CDR3 sequences, with 9.5% to 10% found just once. These data are also associated with another study on yellow fever vaccine responses in identical twins.

Sequenced material: PBMCs. The origin of the receptors is a woman between 18 and 30 years old in good health. The conserved cysteine and the conserved F or W are not part of the CDR3 here.

TRBV29-1 | STPWLALLEQY
TRBV7-9 | ASSLRAGRGDNEQF
TRBV28 | ASSSSRQETQY
TRBV18 | ASSLPAISGRGYEQY
TRBV12-3/TRBV12-4 | ASSPDLGPGELF
TRBV7-9 | ASSPGLSSDTQY
TRBV10-3 | AISEGADTQY
TRBV12-3/TRBV12-4 | ASTSSSRNSPLH
TRBV20-1 | SAPRTNSYEQY
TRBV28 | AVDRVFVSEAF
TRBV29-1 | STTTGYNEQF
TRBV27 | ASSLQGGEDTQY
TRBV27 | ASSIRTGTYEQY
TRBV6-2/TRBV6-3 | ASSYEALGYEQY
TRBV12-3/TRBV12-4 | ASSLMGGGVYNEQF
TRBV6-5 | ASSYGQWVDTQY
TRBV27 | ASSKKPGQSSYEQY
TRBV11-2 | ASSLFGQGYEQY
TRBV4-3 | ASSQESDEEQF
TRBV2 | ATRRSPNEKLF
TRBV2 | ASGVGASGGETQY
TRBV25-1 | ASKGTSYEQY
TRBV7-2 | ASSPRQVRGDIQY
TRBV12-3/TRBV12-4 | ASRNQGDETQY
TRBV24-1 | ATSSGEKTQY
TRBV20-1 | SARGLAGLGEQY
TRBV9 | ASSTRTGRATDTQY
TRBV20-1 | SAHLAAASTDTQY
TRBV24-1 | ATPTLTKLGLAGLAKNIQY
TRBV4-2 | ASSPSLAGASYEQY
TRBV28 | ASSPGLAFQETQY
TRBV7-9 | ASSVASGLARNEQF
TRBV5-6 | ASSLVPDSEQY
TRBV10-3 | AISEKGRLGTDTQY
TRBV6-1 | ASSEAGQGNSPLH
TRBV12-3/TRBV12-4 | ASSLGQGLIAPQH
TRBV29-1 | SVGPGGSSYEQY
TRBV29-1 | SVDAPGSHNEQF
TRBV20-1 | SATGQGWYNEQF
TRBV10-3 | AISSGGAVKAF
TRBV5-1 | ASSFPAWY
TRBV29-1 | SVGWRGQSYEQY
TRBV7-2 | ASNLEASGSYEQF
TRBV30 | DSHTGLSSEQF
TRBV24-1 | ATGQGARYTQY